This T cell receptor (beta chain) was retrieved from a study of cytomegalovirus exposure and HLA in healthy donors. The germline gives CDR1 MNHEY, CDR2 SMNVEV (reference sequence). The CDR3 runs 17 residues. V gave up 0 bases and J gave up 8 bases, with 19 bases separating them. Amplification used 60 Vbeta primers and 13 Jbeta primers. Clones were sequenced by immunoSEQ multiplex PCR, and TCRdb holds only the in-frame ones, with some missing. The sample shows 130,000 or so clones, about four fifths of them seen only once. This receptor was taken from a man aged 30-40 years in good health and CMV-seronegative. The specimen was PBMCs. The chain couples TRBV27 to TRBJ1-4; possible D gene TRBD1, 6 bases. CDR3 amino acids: CASSLSMRGGRREKLFF. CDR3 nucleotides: TGTGCCAGCAGTTTATCGATGCGGGGGGGGCGCCGGGAAAAACTGTTTTTT.